The 29 T cell receptor beta chains below all came from one sample that was sequenced in a study of blood T cell repertoires in COVID-19. Using immunoSEQ multiplex PCR, the repertoire was profiled, and TCRdb retains in-frame clones only, with some absent. This table holds 220,000 or so clones, around four fifths found once. The sample consisted of peripheral blood. These receptors came from a man aged 25 to 45 with active or convalescent COVID-19.

V gene TRBV6-6 combines with J gene TRBJ1-3, with D unclear. Germline assignment: CDR1 MNHNY and CDR2 SVGAGI (reference sequence). V was trimmed by 6 bases and J by 2 bases, leaving 8 bases between them. The CDR3 has 13 residues. CDR3 sequence: CASRPGAGNTIYF. The DNA for the CDR3 is TGTGCCAGCAGGCCCGGGGCTGGAAACACCATATATTTT.

The chain recombines TRBV7-9 with TRBJ2-1; D is undetermined. Germline V lookup: CDR1 SEHNR, CDR2 FQNEAQ (reference sequence). This CDR3 region has 11 residues. Trimming took 9 bases from V and 4 from J, leaving 7 bases between them. CDR3 in amino acids: CASATYNEQFF. DNA of the CDR3: TGTGCCAGTGCAACTTACAATGAGCAGTTCTTC.

This chain joins TRBV7-2 and TRBJ2-7, with 9 positions matching TRBD1. The J segment lost 1 base and the V segment lost 5 bases, leaving 3 bases of the junction unmatched. CDR1 and CDR2 (germline): SGHTA, FQGNSA. This CDR3 contains 14 residues. CDR3 sequence reads: CASSGQGSSYEQYF. In DNA, the CDR3 is TGTGCCAGCAGCGGACAGGGGTCTTCCTACGAGCAGTACTTC.

The genes are TRBV7-7 and TRBJ2-6; D call uncertain. This CDR3 comprises 15 residues. Per germline, CDR1 SSHAT and CDR2 FNYEAQ (reference sequence). Between the trimmed V and J ends, which lost 5 bases and 2 bases, there was a span of 10 bases. CDR3: CASSPILAGANVLTF. CDR3 bases: TGTGCCAGCAGCCCTATCTTGGCTGGGGCCAACGTCCTGACTTTC.

This clone showed up many times. The V and J genes are TRBV10-3 and TRBJ1-2; D is uncertain. The CDR3 length is 15 residues. The ends were cut back, 0 bases at V and 3 bases at J, with 11 bases in the middle. Germline loops: CDR1 ENHRY, CDR2 SYGVKD. CDR3 nucleotide sequence: TGTGCCATCAGTGAGTCGCTTCGGGGAGACTATGGCTACACCTTC. This gives the protein CAISESLRGDYGYTF.

The chain has TRBV2 and TRBJ2-3, with 9 bases matching TRBD1. J gave up 3 bases and V 8 bases, and 3 bases lay outside the gene matches. This CDR3 region has 13 residues. The germline V gene has CDR1 SNHLY and CDR2 FYNNEI. This chain's CDR3 is CASLGTGTDTQYF. The CDR3 bases are TGTGCCAGCCTGGGGACAGGGACAGATACGCAGTATTTT.

This chain uses TRBV6-5 with TRBJ1-2; D may be TRBD1 (6 bases). The CDR3 is 14 residues long. Germline V gene sequence: CDR1 MNHEY, CDR2 SVGAGI. V was shortened by 6 bases and J by 0 bases, with 11 bases between the two germline ends. The CDR3 is CASRPQGPNYGYTF. CDR3 nucleotide sequence: TGTGCCAGCAGGCCACAGGGCCCTAACTATGGCTACACCTTC.

The chain carries TRBV10-2 and TRBJ1-2; 9 bases are a match to TRBD1. Germline loops: CDR1 WSHSY, CDR2 SAAADI. This CDR3 has 13 amino acids. With 6 bases clipped from V and 4 bases from J, the junction kept 3 bases outside the gene matches. The CDR3 region is CASRTGGSYGYTF. In DNA, the CDR3 is TGCGCCAGCAGGACAGGGGGGAGCTATGGCTACACCTTC.

The rearrangement uses TRBV3-1 (or the pseudogene TRBV3-2) and TRBJ2-5, with D maybe TRBD2 (6 bases). The CDR3 runs 14 residues. Germline V gene sequence: CDR1 LGHDT, CDR2 YNNKEL (reference sequence). Trimming removed 4 bases from V and 7 bases from J, with 16 bases in between. The CDR3 loop is CASSPGTEGGTQYF. The CDR3 DNA sequence: TGTGCCAGCAGCCCGGGGACGGAGGGAGGGACCCAGTACTTC.

Concerning this clone: Other DNA variants within this sample encode the same CDR3. The chain couples TRBV4-3 to TRBJ1-6, with 9 bases aligning to TRBD1. The trim removed 3 bases at V and 10 bases at J, leaving 1 base unmatched. This CDR3 has 13 residues. Germline V gene lookup returns CDR1 LGHNA and CDR2 YSLEER. The CDR3 bases are TGCGCCAGCAGCCAGGACAGGGGCTCACCCCTCCACTTT. Encoded protein: CASSQDRGSPLHF.

The chain recombines TRBV4-3 with TRBJ1-2; D ambiguous. The ends were cut back, 0 bases at V and 8 bases at J, with 10 bases in the middle. Germline lookup yields CDR1 LGHNA and CDR2 YSLEER. The CDR3 covers 13 residues. The CDR3 DNA is TGCGCCAGCAGCCAAGACCCTCGCAGGGGCTACACCTTC. It codes for CASSQDPRRGYTF.

This clone appeared a few times. This sample includes further DNA sequences coding for the same CDR3. The rearrangement joins TRBV7-2 to TRBJ1-6; 8 nucleotides agree with TRBD1. After removal of 5 bases from V and 6 bases from J, the junction contained 3 bases not matched to a gene. Per germline, CDR1 SGHTA and CDR2 FQGNSA. The CDR3 has 14 amino acids. The CDR3 reads CASSLDRGNSPLHF. The CDR3 coding sequence is TGTGCCAGCAGCCTCGACAGGGGTAATTCACCCCTCCACTTT.

This clone has just a few counts. The genes are TRBV4-3 and TRBJ2-7; 10 bases agree with TRBD2. The CDR3 sequence is 17 residues long. Trimming at V came to 0 bases and at J to 6 bases, leaving 11 bases not matched to a gene. Germline loops: CDR1 LGHNA, CDR2 YSLEER. The CDR3 DNA reads as TGCGCCAGCAGCCAAGATCGGGTAGGGCTAGCGGGAGTCGAGCAGTACTTC. Translated: CASSQDRVGLAGVEQYF.

The chain recombines TRBV28 with TRBJ2-1; TRBD2 matches at 11 bases. Germline V CDR1 and CDR2: MDHEN, SYDVKM. J gave up 6 bases and V 6 bases, and 10 bases lay outside the gene matches. This CDR3 is 16 amino acids long. This CDR3 reads CASRVAGGFRGNEQFF. For the CDR3, the DNA is TGTGCCAGCAGAGTAGCGGGAGGGTTTAGGGGCAATGAGCAGTTCTTC.

V gene TRBV7-2 combines with J gene TRBJ2-1, with unresolved D. CDR3 length: 14 amino acids. V was shortened by 11 bases and J by 0 bases, with 14 bases between the two germline ends. CDR1 and CDR2 from the germline V gene are SGHTA and FQGNSA. In DNA, the CDR3 is TGTGCCGTCTCCGACTTTCTCTCCTACAATGAGCAGTTCTTC. Translated, it gives CAVSDFLSYNEQFF.

This clone was recorded once. The V and J genes are TRBV28 and TRBJ1-5; TRBD1 matches at 10 bases. Per germline, CDR1 MDHEN and CDR2 SYDVKM. The CDR3 covers 15 residues. V shed 6 bases and J 4 bases; nucleotides not matched to a gene: 6. This CDR3 is CASSPDRGQNQPQHF. The CDR3 DNA reads TGTGCCAGCAGCCCCGACAGGGGGCAAAATCAGCCCCAGCATTTT. The whole variable domain, filled in from reference TRBV28 and TRBJ1-5, reads DVKVTQSSRYLVKRTGEKVFLECVQDMDHENMFWYRQDPGLGLRLIYFSYDVKMKEKGDIPEGYSVSREKKERFSLILESASTNQTSMYLCASSPDRGQNQPQHFGDGTRLSIL.

The gene calls are TRBV28 and TRBJ1-5, with D hard to call. The length of the CDR3 is 14 residues. From germline, CDR1 is MDHEN and CDR2 SYDVKM. Trimming pared 10 bases from V and 0 bases from J, leaving 13 bases between. CDR3 bases: TGTGCCACACAAATGGACTATAGCAATCAGCCCCAGCATTTT. Its protein is CATQMDYSNQPQHF.

V and J are TRBV7-2 and TRBJ2-7; 7 bases agree with TRBD1. This CDR3 is built from 15 residues. CDR1 is SGHTA, CDR2 FQGNSA, per germline. The V gene end was trimmed by 4 bases and the J gene end by 5 bases; junction bases not matched to a gene: 11. The CDR3 spells CASSSGQPGWDEQYF. In nucleotides, the CDR3 is TGTGCCAGCAGCTCGGGACAGCCAGGATGGGACGAGCAGTACTTC.

J is TRBJ1-1 and V is TRBV20-1; 10 nucleotides line up with TRBD1. The CDR3 runs to 11 residues. J lost 11 bases, V lost 5 bases, and 5 bases had no gene match. The germline CDR1 and CDR2 sequences are DFQATT and SNEGSKA (reference sequence). The chain's CDR3 is CSAEDRGRAFF. The CDR3, as DNA: TGCAGTGCTGAGGACAGGGGGAGGGCTTTCTTT.

This sequence joins TRBV28 and TRBJ2-1; a weak D match, TRBD2 (6 bases). CDR1 MDHEN and CDR2 SYDVKM come from the germline V gene. The V end lost 7 bases, the J end lost 0 bases, and 16 bases lay between the germline ends. CDR3 size: 16 residues. CDR3 protein: CASTPWVAASYNEQFF. Here the CDR3 DNA reads TGTGCCAGCACCCCCTGGGTAGCGGCCTCCTACAATGAGCAGTTCTTC.

This rearrangement joins TRBV27 to TRBJ1-2, with D hard to call. Germline V gene lookup returns CDR1 MNHEY and CDR2 SMNVEV (reference sequence). This CDR3 has 13 amino acids. Trimming removed 8 bases at V and 8 bases at J, with 18 bases between. CDR3 amino acids: CASRMRAGRGYTF. The CDR3 DNA sequence: TGTGCCAGCCGAATGCGGGCGGGAAGGGGCTACACCTTC.

In its sample, this clone was seen once. The chain links TRBV7-2 to TRBJ1-2; 8 bases line up with TRBD1. Trimming removed 0 bases from V and 7 bases from J; junction bases left unmatched: 7. CDR1 SGHTA and CDR2 FQGNSA come from the germline V gene. The CDR3 sequence is 15 residues long. DNA of the CDR3: TGTGCCAGCAGCTTAGCGACAGGGGTTGAGGTTGGCTACACCTTC. It is translated as CASSLATGVEVGYTF.

The V call is TRBV11-2, the J call TRBJ2-5; no reliable D call. The V gene lost 1 base and the J gene lost 0 bases, with 9 bases spanning the gap. Germline loops: CDR1 SGHAT, CDR2 FQNNGV. CDR3 length equals 15 residues. The CDR3 here is CASSLGSGYQETQYF. DNA of the CDR3: TGTGCCAGCAGCTTAGGGTCAGGCTACCAAGAGACCCAGTACTTC.

The genes are TRBV4-1 and TRBJ1-5, with TRBD1 matching 7 bases. Per germline, CDR1 MGHRA and CDR2 YSYEKL. V was clipped by 3 bases and J by 2 bases; unmatched bases: 10. The CDR3 extends over 17 amino acids. Written as DNA, the CDR3 is TGCGCCAGCAGCCACGACGCCGGACAGGACGGCAATCAGCCCCAGCATTTT. It codes for CASSHDAGQDGNQPQHF.

The chain combines TRBV12-5 with TRBJ2-2; the match to TRBD1 covers 9 bases. Trimming at V came to 2 bases and at J to 5 bases, leaving 12 bases not matched to a gene. Germline V lookup: CDR1 LGHNT, CDR2 FRNRAP. CDR3 length: 18 residues. CDR3 sequence: CASGLIKTGGAGTGELFF. The DNA for the CDR3 is TGTGCTAGTGGTTTGATCAAAACAGGGGGCGCGGGGACCGGGGAGCTGTTTTTT.

The chain combines TRBV5-5 with TRBJ1-1; 10 nucleotides align to TRBD1. The CDR3 runs to 15 residues. Germline V gene data show CDR1 as SGHKS and CDR2 as YYEKEE (reference sequence). Trimming removed 3 bases from V and 0 bases from J; junction bases left unmatched: 2. The CDR3 sequence: CASSYGTGVNTEAFF. The CDR3 nucleotides read TGTGCCAGCAGCTACGGGACAGGGGTGAACACTGAAGCTTTCTTT. The variable domain in full, completed from reference TRBV5-5 and TRBJ1-1, reads DAGVTQSPTHLIKTRGQQVTLRCSPISGHKSVSWYQQVLGQGPQFIFQYYEKEERGRGNFPDRFSARQFPNYSSELNVNALLLGDSALYLCASSYGTGVNTEAFFGQGTRLTVV.

V is TRBV5-6 and J is TRBJ1-4, with D possibly TRBD1 on 6 matching bases. Between the trimmed V and J ends, which lost 4 bases and 3 bases, there was a span of 22 bases. The CDR3 has 18 amino acids. CDR1 is SGHDT, CDR2 YYEEEE, per germline. The CDR3 DNA is TGTGCCAGCAGCCGAGACTTAGGGGGAAGAACGGCTAATGAAAAACTGTTTTTT. Amino acids: CASSRDLGGRTANEKLFF.

The chain has TRBV29-1 and TRBJ1-5; tentatively, D is TRBD1 (5 bases). V lost 3 bases and J 5 bases, leaving 29 bases between the germline ends. The CDR3 has 19 amino acids. Germline CDR1 is SQVTM and CDR2 is ANQGSEA. The CDR3 nucleotides are TGCAGCGTTGATCACACCATAAATCAGCGGGAGGGGCCGGATCAGCCCCAGCATTTT. Translated: CSVDHTINQREGPDQPQHF.

This chain links TRBV7-9 with TRBJ2-3; 7 nucleotides match TRBD2. The germline gives CDR1 SEHNR, CDR2 FQNEAQ (reference sequence). V shed 5 bases, J shed 0 bases, and the junction held 20 bases outside the gene matches. CDR3 size: 20 residues. CDR3 sequence: CASSTWGGSYAGVSTDTQYF. CDR3 in DNA: TGTGCCAGCAGCACTTGGGGCGGCTCCTACGCGGGGGTTAGCACAGATACGCAGTATTTT.